This section outlines one TCR beta chain sequence together with its context. Its recognized antigen is unknown. No qualities accompany the bases; no much larger clone lies one base away. The intended sense of this specimen's time point label: baseline before first vaccination. The vaccinee samples were drawn from two UK trials, COV001 and COV002, one of which was a single-blind randomized controlled phase 2/3 trial testing AZD1222 (ChAdOx1 nCoV-19) in healthy adults. For TCRbeta chain sequencing, PBMC samples from trial participants were taken at day 0 and at day 28 after the second dose. These data originate in a study of T cell responses to AZD1222 COVID-19 vaccine (dated by TCRdb to the early 2020s). Background for the entire study: AZD1222 recipients with second doses at about 4 weeks or about 12 weeks were pooled, because spike-specific TCR depth and breadth did not differ between schedules. Enrollment into the trials was organized by age into subgroups of 18-55, 56-69 and 70-plus years, and those subgroups contained roughly 140, 27 and 60 TCR-sequenced participants, respectively. A total of under 250 trial participants underwent TCR sequencing, of whom 207 had received two doses of AZD1222 and some 25 had received two doses of the MenACWY control vaccine.

The CDR3 regions of human TCRbeta chains were analyzed by immunosequencing. In the source study's methods: TCRs in the repertoires were matched against a reference library of SARS-CoV-2-specific TCRs that had been generated with the MIRA antigen-specificity platform. Breadth meant the fraction of unique TCRs that were SARS-CoV-2-associated, whereas depth meant the fraction of total T cells that were SARS-CoV-2-associated. Using the MIRA data, every spike-specific TCR was mapped to the spike region that the TCR reacted to and assigned to either a CD4 or a CD8 class. Log10-transformed breadth and depth values were compared by one-way ANOVA with Sidak's multiple comparisons tests. Imported from immuneACCESS, the table was reduced by TCRdb to in-frame sequences with V and J called. These copies leave out some clones; in studies compared against another copy, an unresolved V gene accounts for under half, and the cause of the remainder is not known. The V and J calls and the clone size are those of that table, but D and trimming were determined from the DNA. The sample table lists 130,000 to 150,000 clones, 80% to 90% of them with a count of one. The biggest ten clones account for about 4.7% of the sample.

What the work shows at the level of the full study, not this receptor alone: After two AZD1222 doses, both the breadth and the depth of spike-specific TCRs were significantly higher than at day 0 and than in MenACWY recipients. Conclusions about previously exposed vaccinees are limited, since just a handful of AZD1222 recipients were seropositive for SARS-CoV-2 at baseline. Participants were mostly white British, with more females than males. The authors suggested clonal diversity may have been underestimated. Reportedly, almost half of the unique spike-specific TCRs recognized epitopes lying outside the regions that are mutated in the B.1.351 and B.1.1.7 variants. The 56-69-year group was small, and its depth increase did not reach significance, likely because of low power. Because no day 14 peak-response samples were available, repertoires were characterized only after the peak T cell response. CD4 TCRs associated with the vaccine covered the entire spike protein, and the dominant responses were in regions 160-218 and 743-854.

The TCR comes from an adult in good health. This specimen was peripheral blood, taken on day 0 of AZD1222 vaccination.

The DNA sequence is as follows: TGCGCCAGCAGTGAATTCACTAGCGGGAGCTGGGGCAATGAGCAGTTCTTC. This codes for CASSEFTSGSWGNEQFF. The V gene is TRBV10-1 and the J gene is TRBJ2-1, with 11 middle bases fitting TRBD2. The CDR3 runs 17 amino acids, cysteine and phenylalanine included. The DNA shown is the 51-base CDR3, in frame from base 1. V trim: 3 bases; J trim: 6 bases; unmatched bases: 10. The CDR1 and CDR2 encoded by the germline V gene (reference sequence) are WNHNN and SYGVQD.